A single sample is the source of the 8 T cell receptor beta chains below, sequenced in a study of shared clonotypes between healthy human individuals. Terminally differentiated effector memory CD45RA+ cells were left out of the naive CD8 fraction, which was CD45RO-negative and positively selected for CCR7. Data came from immunoSEQ multiplex PCR; TCRdb stores just in-frame clones and leaves some out. The table records a few million clones, roughly 93% of them present only once. Sequencing was carried out using naive CD8+ T cells from PBMCs. All receptors come from a man aged 18 to 35 in good health. Some clones in this sample may be carry-over from other donors' samples.

J is TRBJ2-7 and V is TRBV9; 12 bases are a match to TRBD2. In germline, CDR1 is SGDLS, CDR2 YYNGEE. Trimming cost V 2 bases and J 6 bases; bases outside gene matches: 3. The CDR3 runs to 14 residues. The CDR3 reads CASSVLAGGVEQYF. DNA for the CDR3: TGTGCCAGCAGCGTTCTAGCGGGAGGGGTCGAGCAGTACTTC. The full variable domain, its missing parts supplied by reference TRBV9 and TRBJ2-7, is DSGVTQTPKHLITATGQRVTLRCSPRSGDLSVYWYQQSLDQGLQFLIQYYNGEERAKGNILERFSAQQFPDLHSELNLSSLELGDSALYFCASSVLAGGVEQYFGPGTRLTVT.

This chain connects TRBV19 to TRBJ1-2, with TRBD1 matching over 9 bases. V shed 3 bases, J shed 7 bases, and the junction held 6 bases outside the gene matches. The CDR3 totals 14 residues. In germline, CDR1 is LNHDA, CDR2 SQIVND (reference sequence). The DNA for the CDR3 is TGTGCCAGTAGTATCGGCGGGACAGGGTTTGGCTACACCTTC. Translated, it gives CASSIGGTGFGYTF.

In its sample, this clone was seen once. The rearrangement joins TRBV7-6 to TRBJ2-3, with D perhaps TRBD2 (6 bases). Trimming took 4 bases from V and 0 from J, leaving 11 bases between them. Per germline, CDR1 SGHVS and CDR2 FNYEAQ. The CDR3 is 15 residues long. CDR3 protein: CASSSDGRSTDTQYF. The DNA of the CDR3 is TGTGCCAGCAGCTCCGATGGGAGGAGCACAGATACGCAGTATTTT.

The chain recombines TRBV6-1 with TRBJ2-7; TRBD2 is a possible D gene (5 bases). V was shortened by 4 bases and J by 0 bases, with 16 bases between the two germline ends. There are 16 residues in the CDR3. Per the germline V gene, CDR1 is MNHNS and CDR2 is SASEGT. The CDR3 loop is CASSGPGTSGSYEQYF. The CDR3 DNA sequence: TGTGCCAGCAGTGGGCCGGGAACCTCGGGCTCCTACGAGCAGTACTTC.

The sample holds a few counts of this clone. The gene calls are TRBV11-3 and TRBJ1-1, with TRBD1 identical over 7 bases. The germline gives CDR1 SGHNT, CDR2 YENEEA. Trimming removed 4 bases from V and 5 bases from J; junction bases left unmatched: 4. The CDR3 has 13 amino acids. The CDR3 reads CASSSHRGTEAFF. The CDR3 DNA sequence: TGTGCCAGCAGCTCCCACAGGGGTACTGAAGCTTTCTTT.

The chain is built from TRBV27 and TRBJ2-7; D possibly uses TRBD1 or TRBD2 (5 bases each). The CDR3 runs 17 residues. Trimming removed 0 bases from V and 3 bases from J, with 18 bases in between. Per the germline V gene, CDR1 is MNHEY and CDR2 is SMNVEV (reference sequence). CDR3 nucleotide sequence: TGTGCCAGCAGTTTATCTTCCGTGTTAGCGAGGGGCTACGAGCAGTACTTC. It specifies CASSLSSVLARGYEQYF.

This clone showed up just once. The genes are TRBV6-5 and TRBJ2-5, with a weak D call TRBD1 (5 bases). CDR3 length equals 16 residues. Trimming took 0 bases from V and 3 from J, leaving 14 bases between them. CDR1 and CDR2 (germline): MNHEY, SVGAGI. The CDR3, as DNA: TGTGCCAGCAGTTACTCGGCAGGGTTAGGCGAAGAGACCCAGTACTTC. It yields the protein CASSYSAGLGEETQYF.

V is TRBV7-3 and J is TRBJ1-1; tentatively, D is TRBD1 (6 bases). In germline, CDR1 is SGHTA, CDR2 FQGTGA. With 6 bases removed from V and 5 bases from J, the gap between germline ends came to 16 bases. The CDR3 is 14 residues long. CDR3 sequence reads: CASSMAGQGTEAFF. CDR3 in DNA: TGTGCCAGCAGTATGGCGGGGCAGGGGACTGAAGCTTTCTTT.